The rows below give T cell receptor beta chains drawn from one sample of a study of shared clonotypes between healthy human individuals. Measured with immunoSEQ multiplex PCR; TCRdb has only the in-frame clones, and not every one. The sample lists over a million clones, around 97% occurring once. Material for sequencing was naive CD4+ T cells sorted from blood. The receptor source for this set is a man aged 30-40 years in good health. Both conserved end residues are part of each CDR3. A D gene is named only where the DNA matches it firmly. Size tells how often a clone was seen (once, few, many) or the class of an expanded clone, and some rows leave it out.

TRBJ2-7 | NA | TRBV27 | NA | TGTGCCAGCAGTCCCCTTCAGGGTCGTGAGCAGTACTTC | CASSPLQGREQYF
TRBJ2-5 | TRBD1 | TRBV19 | once | TGTGCCAGTAGTCAAATCCCCGGGACAGGTCAAGAGACCCAGTACTTC | CASSQIPGTGQETQYF
TRBJ2-7 | NA | TRBV5-1 | NA | TGCGCCAGCAGCTTGGCCGGCGGGTCCACCTACGAGCAGTACTTC | CASSLAGGSTYEQYF
TRBJ2-1 | NA | TRBV28 | NA | TGTGCCAGCCAGGGGTACCCATTAGGATACAATGAGCAGTTCTTC | CASQGYPLGYNEQFF
TRBJ1-2 | TRBD1 | TRBV4-3 | NA | TGCGCCAGCAGCCACCGGACAGGGGAGGGTGGCTACACCTTC | CASSHRTGEGGYTF
TRBJ2-3 | TRBD2 | TRBV5-5 | NA | TGTGCCAGCAGCTGGCCTTCCGGGACTAGCGGGCAAAGGACGGGAGATACGCAGTATTTT | CASSWPSGTSGQRTGDTQYF
TRBJ1-2 | TRBD1 | TRBV18 | NA | TGTGCCAGCTCACCACCGTCCGGGACAGGGGGCTATGGCTACACCTTC | CASSPPSGTGGYGYTF
TRBJ2-6 | TRBD1 | TRBV4-2 | NA | TGTGCCAGCAGCCAAGACAGGGGCGGGACAGGGGCATTCGCGGGGGCCAACGTCCTGACTTTC | CASSQDRGGTGAFAGANVLTF
TRBJ2-7 | NA | TRBV29-1 | NA | TGCAGCGGGGGCTCCACCTACGAGCAGTACTTC | CSGGSTYEQYF
TRBJ2-1 | NA | TRBV28 | NA | TGTGCCAGCAGGAAGGACACGTACAATGAGCAGTTCTTC | CASRKDTYNEQFF
TRBJ2-5 | NA | TRBV9 | NA | TGTGCCAGCAGCGTTACCGGGATTCAAGAGACCCAGTACTTC | CASSVTGIQETQYF
TRBJ1-2 | TRBD1 | TRBV9 | NA | TGTGCCAGCACCAACTCACCCCAGGGGGGTACCTATGGCTACACCTTC | CASTNSPQGGTYGYTF
TRBJ2-7 | NA | TRBV29-1 | NA | TGCAGCGTTGTAGGATTAGCCGGAATGCGCTACGAGCAGTACTTC | CSVVGLAGMRYEQYF
TRBJ2-7 | NA | TRBV5-1 | NA | TGCGCCAGCAGCATTTTAGGACCATCCTACGAGCAGTACTTC | CASSILGPSYEQYF
TRBJ2-2 | NA | TRBV9 | NA | TGTGCCAGCAGCGTAGAGGACTTAAGGACCGGGGAGCTGTTTTTT | CASSVEDLRTGELFF
TRBJ2-7 | TRBD2 | TRBV5-6 | NA | TGTGCCAGCAGCTGGGGGAGCGGGAGGGCCTACGAGCAGTACTTC | CASSWGSGRAYEQYF
TRBJ2-7 | NA | TRBV7-9 | NA | TGTGCCAGCAGCTTTACAGGGACTTACGAGCAGTACTTC | CASSFTGTYEQYF
TRBJ1-5 | NA | TRBV5-6 | NA | TGTGCCAGCAGCTTCCATGGGGTTGCCGCGGATCAGCCCCAGCATTTT | CASSFHGVAADQPQHF
TRBJ2-2 | NA | TRBV5-1 | NA | TGCGCCAGCAGCTTTAGGAAGGCGAGTGACGGGGAGCTGTTTTTT | CASSFRKASDGELFF
TRBJ2-3 | NA | TRBV5-8 | NA | TGTGCCAGCAGCTTGGAACTAGCCCGTGGCACAGATACGCAGTATTTT | CASSLELARGTDTQYF
TRBJ2-3 | TRBD2 | TRBV11-2 | NA | TGTGCCAGCAGCTTAGGCAGACTAGCGCCAGATACGCAGTATTTT | CASSLGRLAPDTQYF
TRBJ1-1 | NA | TRBV6-1 | NA | TGTGCCAGCAGTAAAAGTCAGGGGAGCACTGAAGCTTTCTTT | CASSKSQGSTEAFF
TRBJ2-6 | NA | TRBV9 | NA | TGTGCCAGCAGCACCCGAGCCGGGGCCAACGTCCTGACTTTC | CASSTRAGANVLTF
TRBJ2-7 | NA | TRBV6-1 | NA | TGTGCCAGTCCCCTCCCCGAGCAGTACTTC | CASPLPEQYF
TRBJ2-1 | TRBD2 | TRBV7-3 | NA | TGTGCCAGCAGCCCGGGGGGGACCCGCCCTGAGCAGTTCTTC | CASSPGGTRPEQFF
TRBJ2-7 | TRBD2 | TRBV18 | NA | TGTGCCAGCTCCCCGGGACTAGCGGGAATCTTTGGCGAGCAGTACTTC | CASSPGLAGIFGEQYF
TRBJ1-1 | NA | TRBV28 | NA | TGTGCCAGCAACGTCGAGACGAACACTGAAGCTTTCTTT | CASNVETNTEAFF
TRBJ2-3 | NA | TRBV6-5 | NA | TGTGCCAGCAGCATAGGGCCGTCTACCACAGATACGCAGTATTTT | CASSIGPSTTDTQYF
TRBJ2-7 | NA | TRBV28 | NA | TGTGCCAGCTGCCGGGACAAGGCCTGTTACGAGCAGTACTTC | CASCRDKACYEQYF
TRBJ1-3 | NA | TRBV9 | NA | TGTGCCAGCAGCTTTAGACGGGGGGAGTCTGGAAACACCATATATTTT | CASSFRRGESGNTIYF
TRBJ2-7 | NA | TRBV9 | NA | TGTGCCAGCAGCGTAGACGGGACCTCCTACGAGCAGTACTTC | CASSVDGTSYEQYF
TRBJ2-7 | TRBD2 | TRBV5-5 | NA | TGTGCCAGCAGCTTGGAGCTAGCGGGAATCTACGAGCAGTACTTC | CASSLELAGIYEQYF
TRBJ1-5 | NA | TRBV29-1 | NA | TGCAGCGTTCAAGACTTTAGCAATCAGCCCCAGCATTTT | CSVQDFSNQPQHF
TRBJ2-1 | TRBD2 | TRBV28 | NA | TGTGCCAGCAGTTCCCCGGGACTAGGATTCGAGCAGTTCTTC | CASSSPGLGFEQFF
TRBJ2-3 | TRBD2 | TRBV5-1 | NA | TGCGCCAGCAGAAAAGAAGCGGGAGGGCCTCCGACAGATACGCAGTATTTT | CASRKEAGGPPTDTQYF
TRBJ2-2 | NA | TRBV11-2 | NA | TGTGCCAGCAGCCGGATATCCAGAGCGAACACCGGGGAGCTGTTTTTT | CASSRISRANTGELFF
TRBJ1-5 | NA | TRBV30 | NA | TGTGCCTGGAGTAGCGCCCGGGATCAGCCCCAGCATTTT | CAWSSARDQPQHF
TRBJ2-1 | TRBD2 | TRBV5-8 | NA | TGTGCCAGCAGCGGGGGGGTTTCAGCGGGCAATGAGCAGTTCTTC | CASSGGVSAGNEQFF
TRBJ2-7 | TRBD2 | TRBV4-1 | NA | TGCGCCAGCAGCCCCTCTAGCGGGATTTCCTACGAGCAGTACTTC | CASSPSSGISYEQYF
TRBJ2-7 | NA | TRBV12-2 | NA | TGTGCAAGTCGCTTAGCGTGTCTGCCCGGGACTAGCGGGAACGACGAGCAGTACTTC | CASRLACLPGTSGNDEQYF
TRBJ2-3 | NA | TRBV18 | NA | TGTGCCAGCTCCCCGTTCGGGGGCACAGATACGCAGTATTTT | CASSPFGGTDTQYF
TRBJ2-3 | NA | TRBV5-1 | NA | TGCGCCAGCAGCTTGGACTCACCCACAGATACGCAGTATTTT | CASSLDSPTDTQYF
TRBJ2-1 | TRBD2 | TRBV27 | NA | TGTGCCAGCAGTTTACGAACCGGGACTAGCGGGAGTTTGTACTACAATGAGCAGTTCTTC | CASSLRTGTSGSLYYNEQFF
TRBJ2-7 | TRBD1 | TRBV5-1 | NA | TGCGCCAGCAGCTTGGCAGGCAGGGGGCTGAACGAGCAGTACTTC | CASSLAGRGLNEQYF
TRBJ1-1 | NA | TRBV30 | NA | TGTGCCTGGAGTGTATACACGAACACTGAAGCTTTCTTT | CAWSVYTNTEAFF
TRBJ1-1 | TRBD1 | TRBV9 | NA | TGTGCCAGCGGCAAGGACAGGGTCACTGAAGCTTTCTTT | CASGKDRVTEAFF
TRBJ1-2 | NA | TRBV28 | NA | TGTGCCAGCAGTACCCCCGGTTTAGGGGGTAACTATGGCTACACCTTC | CASSTPGLGGNYGYTF
TRBJ2-3 | TRBD2 | TRBV5-1 | NA | TGCGCCAGCACCCGGGAGGGCCAAGGTACAGATACGCAGTATTTT | CASTREGQGTDTQYF
TRBJ2-1 | NA | TRBV4-3 | NA | TGCGCCAGCAGCCAAGTGCCTAAAACGATTTATGAGCAGTTCTTC | CASSQVPKTIYEQFF
TRBJ2-2 | NA | TRBV10-2 | NA | TGCGCCAGCAGTGAGGCTGGTGACACCGGGGAGCTGTTTTTT | CASSEAGDTGELFF
TRBJ2-7 | NA | TRBV5-6 | once | TGTGCCAGCAGCTGGGTGGGACGGACTTCCTACGAGCAGTACTTC | CASSWVGRTSYEQYF
TRBJ2-3 | TRBD2 | TRBV28 | once | TGTGCCAGCAGCCCCCGGGGGGGCGCAGATACGCAGTATTTT | CASSPRGGADTQYF
TRBJ2-2 | NA | TRBV6-1 | once | TGTGCCAGCAGTGGTCGGCAGGCGAACACCGGGGAGCTGTTTTTT | CASSGRQANTGELFF
TRBJ2-2 | NA | TRBV7-7 | few | TGTGCTAGCAGCTCGGGATGGACTATAAACACCGGGGAGCTGTTTTTT | CASSSGWTINTGELFF
TRBJ2-7 | NA | TRBV7-9 | NA | TGTGCCAGCAGCTTAATGGCAGCTTACGAGCAGTACTTC | CASSLMAAYEQYF
TRBJ1-2 | NA | TRBV9 | NA | TGTGCCAGCAGCGTAGTTCCAGAGACTAACTATGGCTACACCTTC | CASSVVPETNYGYTF
TRBJ2-7 | TRBD2 | TRBV27 | NA | TGTGCCAGCAGTTTATCTAGCGGGAGACAGTACTTC | CASSLSSGRQYF
TRBJ2-1 | NA | TRBV25-1 | NA | TGTGCCAGCAGTGATCGGGGGACATCTCTGACGGGTGAGCAGTTCTTC | CASSDRGTSLTGEQFF
TRBJ1-1 | TRBD1 | TRBV5-1 | NA | TGCGCCAGCAGTCAGGACAGGGACACTGAAGCTTTCTTT | CASSQDRDTEAFF
TRBJ1-4 | NA | TRBV18 | NA | TGTGCCAGCTCACCAGGGAAACGACTAGCGGGACTTGAAAAACTGTTTTTT | CASSPGKRLAGLEKLFF